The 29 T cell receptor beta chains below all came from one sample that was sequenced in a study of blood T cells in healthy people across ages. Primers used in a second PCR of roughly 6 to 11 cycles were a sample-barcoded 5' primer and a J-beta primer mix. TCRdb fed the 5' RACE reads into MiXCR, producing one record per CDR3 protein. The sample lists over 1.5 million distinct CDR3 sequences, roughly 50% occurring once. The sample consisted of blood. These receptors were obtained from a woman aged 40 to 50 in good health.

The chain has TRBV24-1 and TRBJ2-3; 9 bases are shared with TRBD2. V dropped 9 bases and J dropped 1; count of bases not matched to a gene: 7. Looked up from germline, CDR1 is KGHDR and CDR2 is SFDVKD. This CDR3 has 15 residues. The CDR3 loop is CATSLAGDRTDTQYF. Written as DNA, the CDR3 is TGTGCCACCTCTTTAGCGGGGGACCGCACAGATACGCAGTATTTT.

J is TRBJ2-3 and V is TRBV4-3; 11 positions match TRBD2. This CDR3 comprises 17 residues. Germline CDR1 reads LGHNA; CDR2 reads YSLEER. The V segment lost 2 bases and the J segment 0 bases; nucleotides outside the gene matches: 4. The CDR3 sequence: CASSQLAGGTSTDTQYF. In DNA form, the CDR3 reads TGCGCCAGCAGCCAACTAGCGGGGGGAACTAGCACAGATACGCAGTATTTT.

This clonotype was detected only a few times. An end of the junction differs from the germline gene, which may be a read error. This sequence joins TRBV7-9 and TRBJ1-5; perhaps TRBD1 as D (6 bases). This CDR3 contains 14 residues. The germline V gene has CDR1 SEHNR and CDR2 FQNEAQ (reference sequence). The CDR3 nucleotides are TGTGCCAGCGGAGGGGGTATTGGCAACCAGCCCCAGCATTTT. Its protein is CASGGGIGNQPQHF.

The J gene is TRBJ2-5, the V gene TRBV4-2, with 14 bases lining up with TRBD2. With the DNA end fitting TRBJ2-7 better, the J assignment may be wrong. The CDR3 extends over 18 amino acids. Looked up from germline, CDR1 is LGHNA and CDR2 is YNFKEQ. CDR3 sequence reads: CASSQVLRTSGGLDEQYF. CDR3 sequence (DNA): TGTGCCAGCAGCCAAGTTCTGAGGACTAGCGGGGGGCTCGACGAGCAGTACTTC.

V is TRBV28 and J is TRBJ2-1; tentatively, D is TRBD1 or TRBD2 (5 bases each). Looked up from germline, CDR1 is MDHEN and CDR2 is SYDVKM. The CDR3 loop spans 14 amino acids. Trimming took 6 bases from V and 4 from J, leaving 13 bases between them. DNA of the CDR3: TGTGCCAGCAGCCCGGGACGAAAATACAATGAGCAGTTCTTC. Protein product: CASSPGRKYNEQFF. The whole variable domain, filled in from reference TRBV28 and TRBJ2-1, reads DVKVTQSSRYLVKRTGEKVFLECVQDMDHENMFWYRQDPGLGLRLIYFSYDVKMKEKGDIPEGYSVSREKKERFSLILESASTNQTSMYLCASSPGRKYNEQFFGPGTRLTVL.

The CDR3 DNA reads TGTGCCAGCACTCTCCCCGGACAGGGGGCGAACGAGCAGTACTTC. Amino acid sequence: CASTLPGQGANEQYF. The chain carries TRBV5-4 and TRBJ2-7; 11 bases align to TRBD1. The CDR3 consists of 15 residues. CDR1 is SGHNT and CDR2 is YYREEE in the germline V gene (reference sequence). V trimming: 6 bases; J trimming: 5 bases; junction bases outside the gene matches: 10.

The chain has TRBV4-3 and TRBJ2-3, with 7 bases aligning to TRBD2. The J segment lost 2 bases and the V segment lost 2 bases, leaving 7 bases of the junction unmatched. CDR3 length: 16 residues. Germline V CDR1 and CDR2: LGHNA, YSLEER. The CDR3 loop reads CASSQYGGFNTDTQYF. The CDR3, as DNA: TGCGCCAGCAGCCAATACGGGGGGTTCAACACAGATACGCAGTATTTT.

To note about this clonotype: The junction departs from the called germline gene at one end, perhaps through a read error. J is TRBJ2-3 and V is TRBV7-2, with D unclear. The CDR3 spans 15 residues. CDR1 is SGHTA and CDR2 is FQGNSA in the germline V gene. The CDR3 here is CASNLEAPGTDTQYF. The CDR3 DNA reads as TGTGCCAGCAACTTAGAGGCCCCCGGGACAGATACGCAGTATTTT. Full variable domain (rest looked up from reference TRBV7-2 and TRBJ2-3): GAGVSQSPSNKVTEKGKDVELRCDPISGHTALYWYRQSLGQGLEFLIYFQGNSAPDKSGLPSDRFSAERTGGSVSTLTIQRTQQEDSAVYLCASNLEAPGTDTQYFGPGTRLTVL.

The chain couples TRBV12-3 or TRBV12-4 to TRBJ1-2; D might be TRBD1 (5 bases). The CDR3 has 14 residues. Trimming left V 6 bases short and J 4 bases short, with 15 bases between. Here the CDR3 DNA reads TGTGCCAGCAGCGGCGGGACGGCCTCCTATGGCTACACCTTC. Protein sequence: CASSGGTASYGYTF.

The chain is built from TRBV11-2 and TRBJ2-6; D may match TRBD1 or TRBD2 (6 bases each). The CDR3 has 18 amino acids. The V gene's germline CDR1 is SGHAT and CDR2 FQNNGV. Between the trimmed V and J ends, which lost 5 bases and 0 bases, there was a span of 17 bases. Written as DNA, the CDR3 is TGTGCCAGCAGCCCCCAGGCGGGACAACCCTCTGGGGCCAACGTCCTGACTTTC. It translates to CASSPQAGQPSGANVLTF.

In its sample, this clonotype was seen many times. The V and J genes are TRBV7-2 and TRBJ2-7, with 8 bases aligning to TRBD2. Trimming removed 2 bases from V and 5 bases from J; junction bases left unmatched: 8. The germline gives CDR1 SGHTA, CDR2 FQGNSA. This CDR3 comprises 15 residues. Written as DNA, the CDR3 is TGTGCCAGCAGCTTAAGCGGGGGCCAAGTTCACGAGCAGTACTTC. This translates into CASSLSGGQVHEQYF.

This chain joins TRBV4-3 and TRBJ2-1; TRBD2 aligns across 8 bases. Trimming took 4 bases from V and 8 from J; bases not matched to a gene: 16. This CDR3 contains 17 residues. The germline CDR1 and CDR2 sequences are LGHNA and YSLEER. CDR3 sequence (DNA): TGCGCCAGCAGCCGCGGGGGTTCCGGGACTAGTCCGGATGAGCAGTTCTTC. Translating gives CASSRGGSGTSPDEQFF.

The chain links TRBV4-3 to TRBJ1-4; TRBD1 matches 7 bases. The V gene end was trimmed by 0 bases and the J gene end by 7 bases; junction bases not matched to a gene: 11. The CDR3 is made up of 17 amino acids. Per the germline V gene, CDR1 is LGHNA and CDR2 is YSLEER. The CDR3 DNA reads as TGCGCCAGCAGCCAAGATCCAGGGGGATTAGCGGGTGAAAAACTGTTTTTT. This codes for CASSQDPGGLAGEKLFF.

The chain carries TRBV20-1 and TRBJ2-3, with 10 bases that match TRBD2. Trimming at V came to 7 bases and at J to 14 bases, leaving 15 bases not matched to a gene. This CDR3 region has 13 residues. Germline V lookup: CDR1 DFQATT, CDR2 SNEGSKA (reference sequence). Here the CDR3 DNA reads TGCAGTGGCTGGGCTAGCGGGGGAGAGGGTTGGTATTTT. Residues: CSGWASGGEGWYF.

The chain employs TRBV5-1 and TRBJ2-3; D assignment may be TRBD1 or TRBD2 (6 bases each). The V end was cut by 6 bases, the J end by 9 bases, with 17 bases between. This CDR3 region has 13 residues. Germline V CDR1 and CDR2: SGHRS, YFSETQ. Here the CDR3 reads CASNKEGQRTQYF. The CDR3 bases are TGCGCCAGCAACAAGGAGGGACAACGGACGCAGTATTTT.

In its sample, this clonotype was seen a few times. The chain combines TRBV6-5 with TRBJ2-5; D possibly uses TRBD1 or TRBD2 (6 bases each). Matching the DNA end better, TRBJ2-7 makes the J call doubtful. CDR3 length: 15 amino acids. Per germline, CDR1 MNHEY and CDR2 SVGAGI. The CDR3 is CASRRTAGGSYEQYF. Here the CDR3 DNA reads TGTGCCAGCAGGCGGACAGCCGGGGGCTCCTACGAGCAGTACTTC.

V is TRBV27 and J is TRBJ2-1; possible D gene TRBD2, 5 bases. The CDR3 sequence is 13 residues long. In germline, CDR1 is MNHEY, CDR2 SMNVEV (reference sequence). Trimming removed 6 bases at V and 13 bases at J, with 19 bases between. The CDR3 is CASSHKPGETQFF. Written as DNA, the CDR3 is TGTGCCAGCAGCCACAAGCCCGGGGAGACCCAGTTCTTC.

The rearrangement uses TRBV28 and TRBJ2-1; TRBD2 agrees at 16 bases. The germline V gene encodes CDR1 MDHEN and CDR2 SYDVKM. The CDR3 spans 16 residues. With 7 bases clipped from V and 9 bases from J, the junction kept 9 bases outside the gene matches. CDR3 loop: CASKPGLAGGSCEQFF. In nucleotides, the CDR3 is TGTGCCAGCAAACCGGGACTAGCGGGGGGGTCTTGTGAGCAGTTCTTC.

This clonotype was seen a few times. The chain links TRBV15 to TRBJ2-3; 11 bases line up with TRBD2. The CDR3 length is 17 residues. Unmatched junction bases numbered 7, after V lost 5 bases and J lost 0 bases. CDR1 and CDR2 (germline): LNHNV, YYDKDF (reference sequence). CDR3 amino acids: CATSYPSGGHSTDTQYF. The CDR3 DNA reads TGTGCCACCAGCTATCCTAGCGGGGGGCATAGCACAGATACGCAGTATTTT. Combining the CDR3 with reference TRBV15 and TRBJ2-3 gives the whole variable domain DAMVIQNPRYQVTQFGKPVTLSCSQTLNHNVMYWYQQKSSQAPKLLFHYYDKDFNNEADTPDNFQSRRPNTSFCFLDIRSPGLGDTAMYLCATSYPSGGHSTDTQYFGPGTRLTVL.

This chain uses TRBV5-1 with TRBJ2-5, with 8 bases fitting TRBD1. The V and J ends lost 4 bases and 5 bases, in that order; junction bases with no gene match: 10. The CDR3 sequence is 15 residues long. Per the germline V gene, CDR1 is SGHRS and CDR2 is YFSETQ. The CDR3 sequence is CASSQLRTGFETQYF. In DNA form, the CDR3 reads TGCGCCAGCAGCCAACTAAGGACAGGGTTTGAGACCCAGTACTTC.

The CDR3 here is CASSFTASGNQPQHF. CDR3 DNA: TGTGCCAGCAGCTTTACAGCTTCGGGCAATCAGCCCCAGCATTTT. J is TRBJ1-5 and V is TRBV7-2, with unresolved D. The CDR3 length is 15 residues. Germline values: CDR1 SGHTA, CDR2 FQGNSA. The ends were cut back, 3 bases at V and 2 bases at J, with 11 bases in the middle.

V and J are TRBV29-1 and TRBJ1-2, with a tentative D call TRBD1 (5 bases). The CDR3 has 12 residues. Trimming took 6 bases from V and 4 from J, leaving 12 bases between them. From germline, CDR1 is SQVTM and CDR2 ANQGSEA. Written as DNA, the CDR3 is TGCAGCGTGGACACAGCCGTCTATGGCTACACCTTC. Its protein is CSVDTAVYGYTF.

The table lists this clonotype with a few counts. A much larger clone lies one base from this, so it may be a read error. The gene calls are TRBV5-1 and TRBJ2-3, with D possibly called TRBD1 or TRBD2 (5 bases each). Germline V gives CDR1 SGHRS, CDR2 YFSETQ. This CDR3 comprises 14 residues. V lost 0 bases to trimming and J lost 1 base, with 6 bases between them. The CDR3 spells CASSLGDGTDTQYF. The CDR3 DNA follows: TGCGCCAGCAGCTTGGGGGACGGCACAGATACGCAGTATTTT.

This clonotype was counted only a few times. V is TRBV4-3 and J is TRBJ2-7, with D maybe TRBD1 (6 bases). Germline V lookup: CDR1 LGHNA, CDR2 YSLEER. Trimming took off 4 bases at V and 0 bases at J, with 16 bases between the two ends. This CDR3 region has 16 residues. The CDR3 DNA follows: TGCGCCAGCAGCCCCACGACAGGCAGCCGCTCCTACGAGCAGTACTTC. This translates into CASSPTTGSRSYEQYF.

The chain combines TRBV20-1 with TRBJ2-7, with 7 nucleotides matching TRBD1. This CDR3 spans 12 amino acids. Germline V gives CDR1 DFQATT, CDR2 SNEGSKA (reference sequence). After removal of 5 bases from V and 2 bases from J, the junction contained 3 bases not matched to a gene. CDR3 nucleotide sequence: TGCAGTGCTGGCAGGGGGACCTACGAGCAGTACTTC. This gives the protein CSAGRGTYEQYF.

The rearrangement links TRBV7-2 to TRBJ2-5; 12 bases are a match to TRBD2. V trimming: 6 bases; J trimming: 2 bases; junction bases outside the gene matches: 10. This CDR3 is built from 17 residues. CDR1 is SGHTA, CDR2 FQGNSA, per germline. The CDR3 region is CASSYSRLAGVQETQYF. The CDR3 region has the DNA TGTGCCAGCAGTTATTCCCGACTAGCGGGGGTTCAAGAGACCCAGTACTTC.

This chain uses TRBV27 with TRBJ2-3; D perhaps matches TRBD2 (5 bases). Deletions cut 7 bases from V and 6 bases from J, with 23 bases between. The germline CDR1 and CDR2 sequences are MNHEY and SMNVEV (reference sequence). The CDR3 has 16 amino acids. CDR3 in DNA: TGTGCCAGCACCAAGAGAGTGGGAGTCGCTGGGGATACGCAGTATTTT. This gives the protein CASTKRVGVAGDTQYF.

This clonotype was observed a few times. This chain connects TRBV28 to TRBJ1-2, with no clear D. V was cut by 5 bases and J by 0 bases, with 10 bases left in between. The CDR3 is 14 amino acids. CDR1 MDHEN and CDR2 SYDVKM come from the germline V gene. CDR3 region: CASSTGRTNYGYTF. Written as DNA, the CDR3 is TGTGCCAGCAGTACCGGCCGTACTAACTATGGCTACACCTTC.

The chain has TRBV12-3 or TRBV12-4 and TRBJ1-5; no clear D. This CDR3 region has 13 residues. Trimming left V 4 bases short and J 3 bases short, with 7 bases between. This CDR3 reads CASSSDHNQPQHF. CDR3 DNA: TGTGCCAGCAGTTCGGACCACAATCAGCCCCAGCATTTT.